Below, 10 T cell receptor beta chains from the same sample are listed, as sequenced in a study of response to subunit inactivated influenza vaccine. TCRdb ran MiXCR on the RT-PCR reads and lists one entry per CDR3 protein. The table records 650,000 to 700,000 distinct CDR3 sequences, around 16% of them present only once. The sample here was PBMCs from blood, taken 11 to 12 days after vaccination. The source of these receptors is a man between 45 and 60 years old who received an inactivated influenza vaccine.

V usage is TRBV3-1 and J usage is TRBJ2-2; 8 bases line up with TRBD1. CDR3 size: 14 residues. Trimming removed 4 bases from V and 7 bases from J; junction bases left unmatched: 5. CDR1 and CDR2 (germline): LGHDT, YNNKEL (reference sequence). The CDR3 DNA reads TGTGCCAGCAGCCGCGGACAGGGTGGCGGGGAGCTGTTTTTT. Translation gives CASSRGQGGGELFF.

This clonotype has a handful of counts. The V gene is TRBV20-1, the J gene TRBJ1-2; possibly TRBD1 for D (5 bases). Germline assignment: CDR1 DFQATT and CDR2 SNEGSKA (reference sequence). The CDR3 runs 12 residues. V was trimmed by 4 bases and J by 1 base, leaving 7 bases between them. Here the CDR3 reads CSAIGHNYGYTF. The CDR3 DNA is TGCAGTGCTATAGGACATAACTATGGCTACACCTTC.

In this sample, this clonotype turned up a few times. This sequence joins TRBV15 and TRBJ1-1, with D hard to call. Germline-derived CDR1 and CDR2 are LNHNV and YYDKDF (reference sequence). CDR3 size: 14 residues. The V gene lost 0 bases and the J gene lost 11 bases, with 16 bases spanning the gap. CDR3 loop: CATSRDIGPLGAFF. CDR3 nucleotide sequence: TGTGCCACCAGCAGAGATATAGGGCCCCTGGGGGCTTTCTTT.

This rearrangement joins TRBV7-2 to TRBJ2-7; tentative D call: TRBD1 (6 bases). Looked up from germline, CDR1 is SGHTA and CDR2 is FQGNSA. This CDR3 has 15 residues. Trimming cost V 3 bases and J 3 bases, with 15 bases left between them. The CDR3 coding sequence is TGTGCCAGCAGCTTCCGGGACACCGGTTTCTACGAGCAGTACTTC. Protein product: CASSFRDTGFYEQYF.

V is TRBV6-5 and J is TRBJ2-3; 14 bases are a match to TRBD2. Germline loops: CDR1 MNHEY, CDR2 SVGAGI. J was trimmed by 5 bases and V by 2 bases; bases with no gene match: 3. The CDR3 is 16 amino acids. The CDR3 reads CASSYTGLAGGDTQYF. As DNA, the CDR3 is TGTGCCAGCAGTTACACCGGACTAGCGGGGGGAGATACGCAGTATTTT.

The chain combines TRBV3-1 with TRBJ2-7, with D perhaps TRBD2 (5 bases). This CDR3 comprises 13 residues. Germline CDR1 LGHDT, CDR2 YNNKEL (reference sequence). V was clipped by 6 bases and J by 6 bases, with 15 bases between them. The CDR3 DNA follows: TGTGCCAGCAGTCAGTACGGAGAGGGCGAGCAGTACTTC. Amino acid sequence: CASSQYGEGEQYF.

This clonotype was found many times. The chain has TRBV4-3 and TRBJ1-1; D is ambiguous. The CDR3 is 13 residues long. Germline V lookup: CDR1 LGHNA, CDR2 YSLEER. With 1 base removed from V and 1 base from J, the gap between germline ends came to 4 bases. The CDR3: CASSQVPNTEAFF. DNA for the CDR3: TGCGCCAGCAGCCAAGTCCCGAACACTGAAGCTTTCTTT.

The chain links TRBV7-2 to TRBJ2-5; the match to TRBD1 covers 11 bases. J gave up 5 bases and V 6 bases, and 11 bases lay outside the gene matches. CDR3 size: 16 residues. Looked up from germline, CDR1 is SGHTA and CDR2 is FQGNSA. The CDR3 region is CASRPRTGGAGETQYF. The CDR3 nucleotides read TGTGCCAGCAGACCACGGACAGGGGGCGCGGGGGAGACCCAGTACTTC.

The table lists this clonotype with a few counts. The chain couples TRBV19 to TRBJ2-1, with TRBD2 matching over 8 bases. The CDR3 covers 18 residues. V trimming: 9 bases; J trimming: 0 bases; junction bases outside the gene matches: 16. From germline, CDR1 is LNHDA and CDR2 SQIVND (reference sequence). Here the CDR3 reads CASSRRLAGQSSYNEQFF. DNA for the CDR3: TGTGCCAGCAGCCGAAGGCTAGCGGGCCAAAGCTCCTACAATGAGCAGTTCTTC.

The rearrangement uses TRBV7-9 and TRBJ1-2; a weak D match, TRBD1 (5 bases). Germline CDR1 is SEHNR and CDR2 is FQNEAQ (reference sequence). The V end lost 5 bases, the J end lost 1 base, and 14 bases lay between the germline ends. This CDR3 contains 15 residues. Here the CDR3 reads CASSPLDNHNYGYTF. In DNA, the CDR3 is TGTGCCAGCAGCCCCCTGGACAACCATAACTATGGCTACACCTTC. The variable domain in full, with the rest retrieved from reference TRBV7-9 and TRBJ1-2, is DTGVSQNPRHKITKRGQNVTFRCDPISEHNRLYWYRQTLGQGPEFLTYFQNEAQLEKSRLLSDRFSAERPKGSFSTLEIQRTEQGDSAMYLCASSPLDNHNYGYTFGSGTRLTVV.